The sequence of this T cell receptor beta chain was determined in a study of T-cell memory formation after mild COVID-19. Broader study findings: Mostly located in CM and EM were contracting CD4+ clones, with contracting CD8+ clones located in EMRA.

V lost 5 bases and J 6 bases, leaving 20 bases between the germline ends. The CDR3 has 16 residues. Germline CDR1 reads MNHEY; CDR2 reads SVGAGI. Amplification by 5'RACE using constant-segment primers produced TCR alpha and TCR beta cDNA libraries that carried sample barcodes and UMIs. TCRdb ran MiXCR on the 5' RACE reads and lists one entry per CDR3 protein. Here the sample spans hundreds of thousands of distinct CDR3 sequences, approximately 27% being singletons. Regarding this clonotype: Antigen unknown.

Sequencing was done on a sample of PBMCs or a T cell subset sorted from them (not recorded which). The rearrangement joins TRBV6-5 to TRBJ1-5; the D is unclear. This receptor was identified in an adult woman who had mild COVID-19 (a few samples of this study predate the infection). Cell type and time point are not known. CDR3 loop: CASSQGASNIGQPQHF. The CDR3 DNA sequence: TGTGCCAGCAGTCAAGGAGCATCCAACATCGGTCAGCCCCAGCATTTT.